The present T cell receptor (beta chain) was sequenced within a study of spatial heterogeneity in lung cancer. This clonotype was counted at least ten times. The sample's time point: sample taken at primary tumor resection. Unsorted whole RNA of tumor, nontumor lung or frozen PBMC was sequenced. TCR cDNA molecules each had a unique molecular identifier. One entry per CDR3 protein results from TCRdb running MiXCR on the 5' RACE reads. The sample has tens of thousands of distinct CDR3 sequences, less than 6% seen once; the top ten hold less than 35%. This CDR3 spans 15 amino acids. V trimming: 4 bases; J trimming: 4 bases; junction bases outside the gene matches: 4. The V gene's germline CDR1 is SEHNR and CDR2 FQNEAQ (reference sequence).

Sequenced material: PBMCs, taken at surgery. The origin of this receptor is a male donor with early-stage non-small cell lung cancer. V gene TRBV7-9 combines with J gene TRBJ2-3; 11 nucleotides line up with TRBD2. The CDR3 sequence: CASSSTSGSPDTQYF. The DNA for the CDR3 is TGTGCCAGCAGCTCAACTAGCGGGAGCCCAGATACGCAGTATTTT.